This entry is about one T cell receptor beta chain. Libraries were prepared by immunoSEQ multiplex PCR; TCRdb keeps only in-frame clonotypes and omits some of them. The sample carries approximately 45,000 clones, 69% recorded once. This sample was taken from a study of cytotoxic CD8 clonotypes in ibrutinib-treated CLL. Germline V gene sequence: CDR1 SNHLY, CDR2 FYNNEI. V gave up 7 bases and J gave up 5 bases; unmatched junction bases: 4. The CDR3 contains 13 residues. The V call is TRBV2, the J call TRBJ1-5, with 8 bases matching TRBD1. Sequencing used PBMCs, obtained after 12 months of ibrutinib treatment. The clonotype comes from a human donor with chronic lymphocytic leukemia. In nucleotides, the CDR3 is TGTGCCAGCACGGTGACAGGGGATCAGCCCCAGCATTTT. This encodes CASTVTGDQPQHF.